These 30 T cell receptor beta chains came from one sample sequenced in a study of beta chain features in type 1 diabetes. The isolated RNA, all of it, was reverse transcribed, so expressed TCRB transcripts were what got sequenced. This table comes from immunoSEQ multiplex PCR, and its TCRdb copy is limited to in-frame clones, with some not included. Of under 300,000 clones listed, approximately 15% were seen once; the top ten hold about 0.018%. Which antigens these TCRs recognize remains unknown. Broader study findings: There was a moderate but significant shortening of TCRB CDR3s in all four CD4+ subsets of Type 1 diabetes patients.

The sample was naive CD4+ T cells from blood. Receptor source: a man aged 30 to 39 with type 1 diabetes.

The chain has TRBV2 and TRBJ2-3; 9 nucleotides agree with TRBD1. The CDR3 is made up of 15 amino acids. Trimming took 6 bases from V and 2 from J; bases not matched to a gene: 6. Germline CDR1 SNHLY, CDR2 FYNNEI. The CDR3 DNA reads TGTGCCAGCAGCAGACAGGGGGGGAACACAGATACGCAGTATTTT. Its protein product is CASSRQGGNTDTQYF. Full variable domain (missing parts from reference TRBV2 and TRBJ2-3): EPEVTQTPSHQVTQMGQEVILRCVPISNHLYFYWYRQILGQKVEFLVSFYNNEISEKSEIFDDQFSVERPDGSNFTLKIRSTKLEDSAMYFCASSRQGGNTDTQYFGPGTRLTVL.

There are a few counts of this clone. This sequence joins TRBV19 and TRBJ2-1; 8 nucleotides align to TRBD1. The CDR3 is made up of 16 amino acids. Germline V CDR1 and CDR2: LNHDA, SQIVND (reference sequence). The V gene end was trimmed by 7 bases and the J gene end by 9 bases; junction bases not matched to a gene: 17. DNA for the CDR3: TGTGCCAGTACCCCCTACGCGGGACAGGAAACTCGTGAGCAGTTCTTC. Translated, it gives CASTPYAGQETREQFF.

This clone showed up just a few times. The chain combines TRBV4-1 with TRBJ2-3; 11 bases are a match to TRBD2. Looked up from germline, CDR1 is MGHRA and CDR2 is YSYEKL. J was trimmed by 0 bases and V by 3 bases; bases with no gene match: 8. The CDR3 covers 18 residues. CDR3 coding DNA: TGCGCCAGCAGCCAGGGGATAGCGGGGGGGCCTAGCACAGATACGCAGTATTTT. As protein: CASSQGIAGGPSTDTQYF.

This clone has more than one count but fewer than ten. V is TRBV28 and J is TRBJ2-7; D remains unclear. CDR3 length equals 13 residues. The germline gives CDR1 MDHEN, CDR2 SYDVKM. Trimming removed 2 bases at V and 2 bases at J, with 7 bases between. The CDR3 DNA reads TGTGCCAGCAGTTTACCCCTTACCTACGAGCAGTACTTC. The encoded protein is CASSLPLTYEQYF.

There are a few counts of this clone. CDR3 sequence reads: CASSATGGSEKLFF. CDR3 DNA: TGTGCCAGCAGCGCGACAGGGGGGAGCGAAAAACTGTTTTTT. The V call is TRBV9, the J call TRBJ1-4, with 9 bases aligning to TRBD1. The CDR3 runs to 14 residues. Unmatched junction bases numbered 5, after V lost 3 bases and J lost 8 bases. Per the germline V gene, CDR1 is SGDLS and CDR2 is YYNGEE.

This clone was detected a few times. V is TRBV18 and J is TRBJ1-1; 11 nucleotides match TRBD1. CDR3 length: 15 residues. The trim removed 6 bases at V and 5 bases at J, leaving 8 bases unmatched. CDR1 is KGHSH, CDR2 LQKENI, per germline. CDR3 sequence: CASSRGQGAMTEAFF. In DNA form, the CDR3 reads TGTGCCAGCTCGCGTGGACAGGGGGCAATGACTGAAGCTTTCTTT.

This chain uses TRBV18 with TRBJ2-3, with 11 bases aligning to TRBD2. CDR3 size: 16 residues. Losses at the gene ends were 3 bases for V and 0 bases for J; bases not matched to a gene: 2. Germline V gives CDR1 KGHSH, CDR2 LQKENI. The CDR3 loop reads CASSPGLAVSTDTQYF. CDR3 coding DNA: TGTGCCAGCTCACCGGGACTAGCGGTGAGCACAGATACGCAGTATTTT.

The chain joins TRBV19 to TRBJ1-5, with D maybe TRBD1 (6 bases). This CDR3 has 13 amino acids. Trimming stripped 7 bases from V and 4 bases from J, with 11 bases between. Germline V gives CDR1 LNHDA, CDR2 SQIVND (reference sequence). The CDR3 reads CASTYQGNQPQHF. CDR3 DNA: TGTGCCAGTACCTATCAGGGGAATCAGCCCCAGCATTTT.

This clone was seen a few times. Its ends do not fully match the called genes, so a read error is possible. Additional DNA sequences in this sample encode the identical CDR3. The chain couples TRBV7-7 to TRBJ2-1; 11 positions agree with TRBD1. Per germline, CDR1 SSHAT and CDR2 FNYEAQ (reference sequence). There are 15 residues in the CDR3. The CDR3 coding sequence is TGTGCTAGCAGCCCGGGGACAGGGGGCTACAATGAGCAGTTCTTC. Encoded protein: CASSPGTGGYNEQFF.

The chain joins TRBV27 to TRBJ2-5; D ambiguous. The germline CDR1 and CDR2 sequences are MNHEY and SMNVEV (reference sequence). Trimming pared 0 bases from V and 0 bases from J, leaving 8 bases between. The length of the CDR3 is 15 residues. CDR3 DNA: TGTGCCAGCAGTTTATCGGCACAGTACCAAGAGACCCAGTACTTC. As protein: CASSLSAQYQETQYF.

V and J are TRBV5-6 and TRBJ2-7; 9 positions match TRBD1. The CDR3 is made up of 13 amino acids. In germline, CDR1 is SGHDT, CDR2 YYEEEE. Trimming cost V 4 bases and J 6 bases; bases outside gene matches: 5. Here the CDR3 DNA reads TGTGCCAGCAGCACCCGGACAGGGGTCGAGCAGTACTTC. It specifies CASSTRTGVEQYF. The whole variable domain, filled in from reference TRBV5-6 and TRBJ2-7, reads DAGVTQSPTHLIKTRGQQVTLRCSPKSGHDTVSWYQQALGQGPQFIFQYYEEEERQRGNFPDRFSGHQFPNYSSELNVNALLLGDSALYLCASSTRTGVEQYFGPGTRLTVT.

J is TRBJ2-2 and V is TRBV29-1; 9 bases agree with TRBD1. This CDR3 contains 16 residues. V dropped 6 bases and J dropped 6; count of bases not matched to a gene: 14. The germline gives CDR1 SQVTM, CDR2 ANQGSEA. The CDR3 loop reads CSVGSSSGQGSGELFF. CDR3 sequence (DNA): TGCAGCGTCGGGAGTTCTTCGGGACAGGGTTCCGGGGAGCTGTTTTTT.

This clone was seen only a few times. V gene TRBV7-9 combines with J gene TRBJ2-1; 7 nucleotides agree with TRBD2. Losses at the gene ends were 4 bases for V and 4 bases for J; bases not matched to a gene: 7. This CDR3 region has 15 residues. The germline gives CDR1 SEHNR, CDR2 FQNEAQ (reference sequence). CDR3 DNA sequence: TGTGCCAGCAGCTCCGGGGGGATGTCATACAATGAGCAGTTCTTC. Protein sequence: CASSSGGMSYNEQFF.

This clone was detected a few times. The V gene is TRBV30, the J gene TRBJ1-5; tentatively, D is TRBD1 (5 bases). Germline assignment: CDR1 GTSNPN and CDR2 SVGIG (reference sequence). The ends were cut back, 4 bases at V and 7 bases at J, with 14 bases in the middle. The CDR3 runs to 13 residues. CDR3 amino acids: CAWTRSGGQPQHF. CDR3 DNA sequence: TGTGCCTGGACCAGGTCGGGGGGGCAGCCCCAGCATTTT. Variable domain in full (rest from reference TRBV30 and TRBJ1-5): SQTIHQWPATLVQPVGSPLSLECTVEGTSNPNLYWYRQAAGRGLQLLFYSVGIGQISSEVPQNLSASRPQDRQFILSSKKLLLSDSGFYLCAWTRSGGQPQHFGDGTRLSIL.

This clone was picked up a small number of times. This sequence joins TRBV18 and TRBJ2-2, with no clear D. This CDR3 is built from 15 residues. Trimming cost V 8 bases and J 2 bases, with 15 bases left between them. The germline CDR1 and CDR2 sequences are KGHSH and LQKENI. The CDR3 sequence: CASASGGSNTGELFF. Here the CDR3 DNA reads TGTGCCAGCGCATCCGGCGGAAGCAACACCGGGGAGCTGTTTTTT.

This chain connects TRBV29-1 to TRBJ2-7, with 11 bases that match TRBD1. CDR3 length equals 14 residues. Per the germline V gene, CDR1 is SQVTM and CDR2 is ANQGSEA. The V segment lost 7 bases and the J segment 4 bases; nucleotides outside the gene matches: 9. Here the CDR3 reads CSATDRGRRYEQYF. In nucleotides, the CDR3 is TGCAGCGCCACGGACAGGGGGCGTAGGTACGAGCAGTACTTC.

This clone was picked up a small number of times. The J gene is TRBJ1-1, the V gene TRBV4-2; D remains ambiguous. CDR1 and CDR2 (germline): LGHNA, YNFKEQ. Trimming took off 1 base at V and 4 bases at J, with 13 bases between the two ends. The CDR3 loop spans 15 amino acids. This chain's CDR3 is CASSQGTSGSTEAFF. The CDR3 bases are TGTGCCAGCAGCCAAGGGACTTCGGGAAGCACTGAAGCTTTCTTT.

The genes are TRBV11-2 and TRBJ2-7, with 7 bases fitting TRBD2. The trim removed 6 bases at V and 3 bases at J, leaving 8 bases unmatched. CDR1 is SGHAT, CDR2 FQNNGV, per germline. CDR3 length: 14 residues. The CDR3 spells CASSQGGGGYEQYF. The CDR3 DNA reads TGTGCCAGCAGTCAGGGAGGCGGGGGCTACGAGCAGTACTTC.

The chain uses TRBV5-1 and TRBJ2-6; 13 bases agree with TRBD2. The CDR3 covers 19 residues. J lost 0 bases, V lost 7 bases, and 10 bases had no gene match. The germline V gene encodes CDR1 SGHRS and CDR2 YFSETQ. CDR3 residues: CASSPGTSGEYSGANVLTF. CDR3 DNA: TGCGCCAGCTCACCCGGGACTAGCGGGGAATACTCTGGGGCCAACGTCCTGACTTTC.

The chain couples TRBV15 to TRBJ1-1; unclear D gene. The CDR3 runs 16 residues. From germline, CDR1 is LNHNV and CDR2 YYDKDF (reference sequence). The V and J ends lost 3 bases and 4 bases respectively, with 18 bases between them. CDR3 in DNA: TGTGCCACCAGCAGCCCACCTGGGGAGGGATCCACTGAAGCTTTCTTT. Translation gives CATSSPPGEGSTEAFF.

This clone was observed a handful of times. The chain has TRBV4-1 and TRBJ1-2, with a tentative D call TRBD1 (5 bases). The germline V gene has CDR1 MGHRA and CDR2 YSYEKL. V was shortened by 1 base and J by 2 bases, with 11 bases between the two germline ends. This CDR3 comprises 15 residues. The CDR3 nucleotides are TGCGCCAGCAGCCAAGGAAAGGGGTTCAACTATGGCTACACCTTC. Its translation is CASSQGKGFNYGYTF.

This clone showed up just a few times. The J gene is TRBJ2-2, the V gene TRBV5-1, with 9 positions matching TRBD2. The CDR3 length is 16 residues. V was clipped by 0 bases and J by 8 bases; unmatched bases: 8. CDR1 and CDR2 (germline): SGHRS, YFSETQ. The CDR3 here is CASSLDGGRASGELFF. Written as DNA, the CDR3 is TGCGCCAGCAGCTTGGACGGCGGGAGGGCCTCGGGGGAGCTGTTTTTT.

This sequence joins TRBV11-2 and TRBJ1-1; D not certain. CDR1 and CDR2 from the germline V gene are SGHAT and FQNNGV. The CDR3 has 13 residues. Trimming took 1 base from V and 11 from J, leaving 14 bases between them. The CDR3 loop is CASSLAAVVDAFF. In DNA, the CDR3 is TGTGCCAGCAGCTTAGCGGCGGTCGTTGACGCTTTCTTT.

This clone has just a few counts. The genes are TRBV4-1 and TRBJ1-2; D uncertain. V lost 2 bases and J 7 bases, leaving 14 bases between the germline ends. The germline V gene encodes CDR1 MGHRA and CDR2 YSYEKL. The CDR3 contains 14 residues. The DNA for the CDR3 is TGCGCCAGCAGCCAACCCGGGGTTCGTTCTGGCTACACCTTC. This codes for CASSQPGVRSGYTF.

This clone was counted a few times. The chain combines TRBV18 with TRBJ1-2, with D tentatively TRBD1 (6 bases). Germline CDR1 and CDR2: KGHSH and LQKENI. The CDR3 extends over 13 amino acids. Trimming took off 3 bases at V and 6 bases at J, with 11 bases between the two ends. CDR3 bases: TGTGCCAGCTCACCGGACAGTGATCATGGCTACACCTTC. Protein product: CASSPDSDHGYTF.

This clone appeared a few times. The chain employs TRBV7-2 and TRBJ2-3; TRBD2 might be the D (5 bases). Germline V gene sequence: CDR1 SGHTA, CDR2 FQGNSA. CDR3 length: 15 residues. The V gene lost 0 bases and the J gene lost 6 bases, with 13 bases spanning the gap. The CDR3 protein is CASSLAPSRGDTQYF. CDR3 DNA sequence: TGTGCCAGCAGCTTAGCGCCTAGCCGCGGCGATACGCAGTATTTT.

The V gene is TRBV5-1, the J gene TRBJ2-5; 8 nucleotides agree with TRBD2. The CDR3 has 13 amino acids. The V gene's germline CDR1 is SGHRS and CDR2 YFSETQ. V lost 4 bases, J lost 4 bases, and 3 bases stayed unmatched. CDR3 sequence reads: CASSPGLAETQYF. CDR3 in DNA: TGCGCCAGCAGCCCCGGACTAGCAGAGACCCAGTACTTC.

The chain uses TRBV11-2 and TRBJ1-2; D gene ambiguous. Germline CDR1 is SGHAT and CDR2 is FQNNGV. The CDR3 sequence is 17 residues long. Trimming cost V 1 base and J 3 bases, with 18 bases left between them. This CDR3 reads CASSLGPSAEGHYGYTF. The CDR3 DNA is TGTGCCAGCAGCTTAGGGCCCAGCGCGGAGGGTCACTATGGCTACACCTTC.

The chain employs TRBV10-3 and TRBJ1-5; 8 nucleotides agree with TRBD1. Germline loops: CDR1 ENHRY, CDR2 SYGVKD. CDR3 length: 14 residues. J gave up 5 bases and V 4 bases, and 4 bases lay outside the gene matches. CDR3 nucleotide sequence: TGTGCCATCAGTGGCCCGACAGGGGATCAGCCCCAGCATTTT. Protein product: CAISGPTGDQPQHF.

The chain couples TRBV5-6 to TRBJ1-1; tentative D call: TRBD1 (6 bases). CDR3 length equals 12 residues. The V end lost 4 bases, the J end lost 7 bases, and 11 bases lay between the germline ends. Germline CDR1 reads SGHDT; CDR2 reads YYEEEE. The chain's CDR3 is CASSRGASEAFF. CDR3 bases: TGTGCCAGCAGCCGGGGGGCTAGTGAAGCTTTCTTT.